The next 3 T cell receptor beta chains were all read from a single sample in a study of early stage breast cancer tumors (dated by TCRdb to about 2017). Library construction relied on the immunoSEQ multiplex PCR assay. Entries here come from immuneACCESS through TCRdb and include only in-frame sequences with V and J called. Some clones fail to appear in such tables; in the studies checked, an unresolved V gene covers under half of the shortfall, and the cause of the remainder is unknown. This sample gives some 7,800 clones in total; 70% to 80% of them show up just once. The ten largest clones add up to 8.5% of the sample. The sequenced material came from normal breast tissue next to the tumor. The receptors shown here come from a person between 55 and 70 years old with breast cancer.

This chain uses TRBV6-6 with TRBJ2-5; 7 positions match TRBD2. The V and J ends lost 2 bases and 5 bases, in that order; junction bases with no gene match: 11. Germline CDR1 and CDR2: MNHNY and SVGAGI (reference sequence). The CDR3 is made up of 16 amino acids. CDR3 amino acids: CASSYTSGTFRETQYF. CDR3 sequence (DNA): TGTGCCAGCAGTTACACAAGCGGGACCTTTCGGGAGACCCAGTACTTC.

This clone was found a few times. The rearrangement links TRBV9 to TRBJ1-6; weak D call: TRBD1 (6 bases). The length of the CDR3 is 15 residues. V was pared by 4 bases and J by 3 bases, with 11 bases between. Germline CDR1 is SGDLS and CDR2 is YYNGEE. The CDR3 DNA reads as TGTGCCAGCAGCTCGGGGGACATCTATAATTCACCCCTCCACTTT. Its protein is CASSSGDIYNSPLHF.

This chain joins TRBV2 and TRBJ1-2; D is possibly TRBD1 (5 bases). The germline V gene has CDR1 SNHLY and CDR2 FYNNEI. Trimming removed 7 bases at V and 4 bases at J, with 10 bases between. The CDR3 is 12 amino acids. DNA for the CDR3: TGTGCCAGCAACCGGGACGGCTATGGCTACACCTTC. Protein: CASNRDGYGYTF.